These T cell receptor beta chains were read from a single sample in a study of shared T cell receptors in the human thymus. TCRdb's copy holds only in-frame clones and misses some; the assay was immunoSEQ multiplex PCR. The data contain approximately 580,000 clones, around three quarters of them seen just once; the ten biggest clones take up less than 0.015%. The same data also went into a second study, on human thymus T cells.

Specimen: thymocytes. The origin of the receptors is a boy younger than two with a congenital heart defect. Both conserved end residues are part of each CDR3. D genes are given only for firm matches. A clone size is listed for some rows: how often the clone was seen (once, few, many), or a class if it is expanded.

CASSQEPLVGYEQYF	TGTGCCAGCAGCCAAGAACCGCTAGTAGGTTACGAGCAGTACTTC	NA	TRBJ2-7	NA	TRBV14
CAISEAYPNSSYEQYF	TGTGCCATCAGTGAGGCCTACCCCAATAGCTCCTACGAGCAGTACTTC	NA	TRBJ2-7	NA	TRBV10-3
CASSRRLAGESTDTQYF	TGTGCCAGCTCGCGTAGACTAGCGGGAGAATCCACAGATACGCAGTATTTT	TRBD2	TRBJ2-3	NA	TRBV18
CASRNRGYEQYF	TGTGCCAGCAGAAACAGGGGGTACGAGCAGTACTTC	TRBD1	TRBJ2-7	NA	TRBV27
CASSNTDLTSRGDSEQFF	TGTGCCAGCAGCAACACGGACCTTACTAGCCGGGGGGATAGTGAGCAGTTCTTC	TRBD2	TRBJ2-1	NA	TRBV2
CASSLGTSGPTDTQYF	TGTGCCAGCAGTTTAGGAACTAGCGGACCCACAGATACGCAGTATTTT	TRBD2	TRBJ2-3	NA	TRBV27
CASSEAGTPNQPQHF	TGTGCCAGCAGTGAAGCAGGGACACCCAATCAGCCCCAGCATTTT	NA	TRBJ1-5	NA	TRBV6-1
CAIGRRRPQHF	TGTGCCATCGGGCGCCGCAGGCCCCAGCATTTT	NA	TRBJ1-5	NA	TRBV10-3
CATSRDGLAGGREETQYF	TGTGCCACCAGCAGAGATGGCCTAGCGGGAGGGCGGGAAGAGACCCAGTACTTC	TRBD2	TRBJ2-5	NA	TRBV15
CASSLLSGGSRYEQYF	TGTGCCAGCAGTTTACTTAGCGGGGGGTCCCGCTACGAGCAGTACTTC	TRBD2	TRBJ2-7	few	TRBV28
CASSQEGSDTGELFF	TGTGCCAGCAGCCAAGAAGGGAGTGACACCGGGGAGCTGTTTTTT	NA	TRBJ2-2	NA	TRBV14
CASSLGGTGELFF	TGTGCCAGCAGCTTGGGAGGCACCGGGGAGCTGTTTTTT	NA	TRBJ2-2	NA	TRBV5-6
CASSFRGGTGELFF	TGTGCCAGCAGTTTCAGGGGTGGAACCGGGGAGCTGTTTTTT	NA	TRBJ2-2	NA	TRBV6-5
CASNSSDSYEQYF	TGTGCCAGCAATTCTTCGGACTCATACGAGCAGTACTTC	NA	TRBJ2-7	NA	TRBV6-4
CASRTGTICPTSIPGELFF	TGTGCCAGCAGAACCGGGACTATTTGCCCCACGTCAATTCCCGGGGAGCTGTTTTTT	TRBD2	TRBJ2-2	NA	TRBV28
CASSLRVVGRGGGNEKLFF	TGTGCCAGCAGTTTGCGGGTAGTCGGGAGGGGGGGCGGTAATGAAAAACTGTTTTTT	NA	TRBJ1-4	NA	TRBV27
CASSRHGQSGANVLTF	TGTGCCAGCAGCCGCCACGGACAGTCTGGGGCCAACGTCCTGACTTTC	NA	TRBJ2-6	NA	TRBV6-4
CASSQAAGGTPAKNIQYF	TGTGCCAGCAGCCAAGCTGCAGGGGGCACCCCGGCCAAAAACATTCAGTACTTC	TRBD1	TRBJ2-4	NA	TRBV14
CASSPRAHRVGYTF	TGTGCCAGCAGTCCGAGGGCACACAGGGTTGGCTACACCTTC	NA	TRBJ1-2	NA	TRBV27
CASSQASGLSYNEQFF	TGCGCCAGCAGCCAAGCTAGCGGGCTTTCCTACAATGAGCAGTTCTTC	TRBD2	TRBJ2-1	NA	TRBV4-3
CASSVDSTSNQPQHF	TGCGCCAGCAGCGTGGACAGTACTAGCAATCAGCCCCAGCATTTT	NA	TRBJ1-5	NA	TRBV5-1
CATARLAGKLDTQYF	TGTGCCACCGCGAGGTTAGCGGGAAAGTTAGATACGCAGTATTTT	TRBD2	TRBJ2-3	NA	TRBV6-1